A selection of T cell receptor beta chains follows, all from one sample in a study of blood T cell repertoires in COVID-19. The repertoire was sequenced with immunoSEQ multiplex PCR; TCRdb's copy has only in-frame clones and lacks some. This table has 79,000 or so clones, approximately 87% appearing once. Sequencing input: peripheral blood. The receptors shown here come from a human donor in a cohort sampled during active COVID-19. Both conserved end residues are part of each CDR3. The order of the fields is D gene, J gene, V gene, CDR3 protein, CDR3 DNA. D genes are given only for firm matches.

D: TRBD2
J: TRBJ2-2
V: TRBV29-1
CDR3: CSVDSGVENTGELFF
DNA: TGCAGCGTTGATAGCGGGGTCGAGAACACCGGGGAGCTGTTTTTT

D: TRBD1
J: TRBJ2-1
V: TRBV10-1
CDR3: CASSSRDRGLNEQFF
DNA: TGCGCCAGCAGCTCCCGGGACAGGGGGCTTAATGAGCAGTTCTTC

D: TRBD1
J: TRBJ2-1
V: TRBV5-1
CDR3: CASSLAGGSKYNEQFF
DNA: TGCGCCAGCAGCTTGGCAGGGGGTTCAAAGTACAATGAGCAGTTCTTC

D: TRBD2
J: TRBJ2-1
V: TRBV3-1/TRBV3-2
CDR3: CASTLAGPNEQFF
DNA: TGTGCCAGCACACTAGCGGGACCCAATGAGCAGTTCTTC

D: -
J: TRBJ2-4
V: TRBV6-5
CDR3: CASSYSNLVTNIQYF
DNA: TGTGCCAGCAGTTACTCGAACCTAGTGACAAACATTCAGTACTTC

D: -
J: TRBJ1-5
V: TRBV4-1
CDR3: CASSQDWDGTRDQPQHF
DNA: TGCGCCAGCAGCCAAGATTGGGACGGGACAAGGGATCAGCCCCAGCATTTT

D: -
J: TRBJ2-7
V: TRBV24-1
CDR3: CATSEGHPANEQYF
DNA: TGTGCCACCAGTGAGGGACACCCGGCCAACGAGCAGTACTTC

D: -
J: TRBJ1-1
V: TRBV24-1
CDR3: CATSEGGRNTEAFF
DNA: TGTGCCACCAGTGAGGGGGGGCGGAACACTGAAGCTTTCTTT

D: -
J: TRBJ1-1
V: TRBV7-9
CDR3: CASSRTAAEAFF
DNA: TGTGCCAGCTCCCGGACAGCCGCTGAAGCTTTCTTT

D: -
J: TRBJ2-7
V: TRBV25-1
CDR3: CASSGTWGGEYEQYF
DNA: TGTGCCAGCAGTGGAACTTGGGGGGGCGAGTACGAGCAGTACTTC